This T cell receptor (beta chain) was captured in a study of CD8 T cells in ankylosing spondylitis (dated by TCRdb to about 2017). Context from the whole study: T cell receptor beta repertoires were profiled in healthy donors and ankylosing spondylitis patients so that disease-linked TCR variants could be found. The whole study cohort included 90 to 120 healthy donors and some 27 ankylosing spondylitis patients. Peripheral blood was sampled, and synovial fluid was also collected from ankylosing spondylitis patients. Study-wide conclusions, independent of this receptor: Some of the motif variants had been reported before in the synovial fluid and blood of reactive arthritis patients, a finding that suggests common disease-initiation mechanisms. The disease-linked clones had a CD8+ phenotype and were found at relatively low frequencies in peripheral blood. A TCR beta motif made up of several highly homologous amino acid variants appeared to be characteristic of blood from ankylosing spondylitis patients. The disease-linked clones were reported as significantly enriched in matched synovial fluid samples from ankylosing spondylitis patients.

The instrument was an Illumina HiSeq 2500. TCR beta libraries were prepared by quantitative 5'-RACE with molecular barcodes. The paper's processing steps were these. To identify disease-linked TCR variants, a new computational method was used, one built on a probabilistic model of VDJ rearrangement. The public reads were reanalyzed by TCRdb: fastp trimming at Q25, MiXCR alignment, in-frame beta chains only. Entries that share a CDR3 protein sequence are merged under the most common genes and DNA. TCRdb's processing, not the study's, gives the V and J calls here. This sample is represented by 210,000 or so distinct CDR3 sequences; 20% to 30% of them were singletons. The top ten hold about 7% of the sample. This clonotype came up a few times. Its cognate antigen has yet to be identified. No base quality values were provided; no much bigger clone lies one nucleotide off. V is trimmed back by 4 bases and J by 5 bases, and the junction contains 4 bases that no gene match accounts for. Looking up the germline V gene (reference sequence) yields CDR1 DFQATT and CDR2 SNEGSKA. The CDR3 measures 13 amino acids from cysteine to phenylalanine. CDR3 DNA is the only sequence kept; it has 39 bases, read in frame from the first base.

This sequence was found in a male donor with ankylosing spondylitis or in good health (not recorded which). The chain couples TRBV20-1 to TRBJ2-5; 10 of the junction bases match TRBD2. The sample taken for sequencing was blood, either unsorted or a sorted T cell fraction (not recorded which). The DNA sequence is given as TGCAGTGCTATGGGACTAGCGTGGGAGACCCAGTACTTC. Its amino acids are CSAMGLAWETQYF.